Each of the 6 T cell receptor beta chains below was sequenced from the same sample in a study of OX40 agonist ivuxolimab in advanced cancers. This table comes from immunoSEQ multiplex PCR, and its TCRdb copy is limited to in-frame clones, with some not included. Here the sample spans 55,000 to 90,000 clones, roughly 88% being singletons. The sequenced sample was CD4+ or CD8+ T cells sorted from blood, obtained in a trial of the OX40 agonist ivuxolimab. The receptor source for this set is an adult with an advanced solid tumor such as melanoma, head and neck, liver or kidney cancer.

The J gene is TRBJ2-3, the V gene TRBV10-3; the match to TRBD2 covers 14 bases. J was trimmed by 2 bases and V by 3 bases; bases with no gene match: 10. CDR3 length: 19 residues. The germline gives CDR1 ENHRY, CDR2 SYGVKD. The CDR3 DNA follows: TGTGCCATCAGTGACTCAGTCGGGACTAGCGGGAGCGTCACAGATACGCAGTATTTT. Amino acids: CAISDSVGTSGSVTDTQYF.

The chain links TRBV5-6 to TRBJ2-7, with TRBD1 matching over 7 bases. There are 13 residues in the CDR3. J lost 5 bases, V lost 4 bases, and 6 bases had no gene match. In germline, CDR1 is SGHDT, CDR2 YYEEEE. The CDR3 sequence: CASSLTGVNEQYF. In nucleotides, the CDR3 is TGTGCCAGCAGCCTAACAGGGGTGAACGAGCAGTACTTC. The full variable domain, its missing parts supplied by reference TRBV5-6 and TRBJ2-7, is DAGVTQSPTHLIKTRGQQVTLRCSPKSGHDTVSWYQQALGQGPQFIFQYYEEEERQRGNFPDRFSGHQFPNYSSELNVNALLLGDSALYLCASSLTGVNEQYFGPGTRLTVT.

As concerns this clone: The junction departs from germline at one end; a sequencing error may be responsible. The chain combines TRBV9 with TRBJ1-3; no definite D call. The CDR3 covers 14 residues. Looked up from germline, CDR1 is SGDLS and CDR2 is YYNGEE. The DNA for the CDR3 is TGTGCCAGCAGCGTAGGTACCTCTGGGAACACCATATATTTT. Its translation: CASSVGTSGNTIYF.

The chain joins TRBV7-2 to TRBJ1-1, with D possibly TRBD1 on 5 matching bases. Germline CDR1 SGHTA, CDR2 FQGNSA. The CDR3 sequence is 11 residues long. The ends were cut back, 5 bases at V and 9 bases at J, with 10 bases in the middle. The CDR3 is CASSGTLQAFF. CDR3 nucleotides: TGTGCCAGCAGCGGGACGTTACAAGCTTTCTTT.

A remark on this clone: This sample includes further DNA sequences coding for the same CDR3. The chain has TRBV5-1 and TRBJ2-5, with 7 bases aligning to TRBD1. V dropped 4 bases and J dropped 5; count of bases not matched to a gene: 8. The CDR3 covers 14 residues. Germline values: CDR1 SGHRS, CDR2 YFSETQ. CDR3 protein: CASSPGTARETQYF. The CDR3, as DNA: TGCGCCAGCAGCCCCGGGACAGCTCGTGAGACCCAGTACTTC.

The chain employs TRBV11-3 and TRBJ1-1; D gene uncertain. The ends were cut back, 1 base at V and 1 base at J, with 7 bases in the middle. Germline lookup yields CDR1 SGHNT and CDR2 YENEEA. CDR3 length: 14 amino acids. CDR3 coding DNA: TGTGCCAGCAGCTTAGGAGGGTCGAACACTGAAGCTTTCTTT. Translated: CASSLGGSNTEAFF.